A selection of T cell receptor beta chains follows, all from one sample in a study of blood T cell repertoires in COVID-19. Here immunoSEQ multiplex PCR was the method, and the copy in TCRdb shows in-frame clones only, minus some. The table shows about 38,000 clones, with around four fifths occurring only once. The sequencing input was peripheral blood. All receptors derive from a man in his fifties or sixties with active COVID-19. Each CDR3 is given with its conserved first and last residue. D genes are given only for firm matches. Clone size is stated in some rows and not others, as once, few, many or a class when expanded.

TRBJ1-6	TRBD1	TRBV7-2	.	TGTGCCAGCAGCTCAACAGGGGGCGCGGGTTCACCCCTCCACTTT	CASSSTGGAGSPLHF
TRBJ1-3	.	TRBV2	few	TGTGCCAGCAGTGAGAGATATAGTAATGGAAACACCATATATTTT	CASSERYSNGNTIYF
TRBJ2-2	.	TRBV10-1	.	TGCGCCAGCAGTTCGGGACTTTACACCGGGGAGCTGTTTTTT	CASSSGLYTGELFF
TRBJ2-3	TRBD2	TRBV28	.	TGTGCCAGCAGACTAGCGGGGAGAAATACGCAGTATTTT	CASRLAGRNTQYF
TRBJ2-1	TRBD2	TRBV5-1	.	TGCGCCAGCAACGTCGGGGGGGCCGGGAATGAGCAGTTCTTC	CASNVGGAGNEQFF
TRBJ2-5	TRBD2	TRBV3-1/TRBV3-2	.	TGTGCCAGCAGCCGAAGCGGGGGGCCTGCCCTAACGAACCAAGAGACCCAGTACTTC	CASSRSGGPALTNQETQYF
TRBJ1-1	.	TRBV24-1	.	TGTGCCACCAGTGACCCGGACACTGGAGGGGACACTGAAGCTTTCTTT	CATSDPDTGGDTEAFF
TRBJ2-5	TRBD1	TRBV4-3	.	TGCGCCAGCAGCCAAGATCAAGGAGGCAGGGGGAGAGAGACCCAGTACTTC	CASSQDQGGRGRETQYF
TRBJ2-7	TRBD1	TRBV5-1	once	TGCGCCAGCAGCTGGGGGACAGGGACTACCTACGAGCAGTACTTC	CASSWGTGTTYEQYF
TRBJ1-5	.	TRBV5-5	.	TGTGCCAGCAGCTTGAACCCCGGACAGCTGAATCAGCCCCAGCATTTT	CASSLNPGQLNQPQHF
TRBJ1-5	TRBD1	TRBV19	.	TGTGCCAGTAGGCCCGGGACAGGGCTTCAGCCCCAGCATTTT	CASRPGTGLQPQHF
TRBJ2-7	.	TRBV27	few	TGTGCCAGGAATCACCTGGGGCGCGCCTACGAGCAGTACTTC	CARNHLGRAYEQYF
TRBJ2-3	TRBD2	TRBV4-1	once	TGCGCCAGCAGCCAAGAGGCGGGGGGTAACACAGATACGCAGTATTTT	CASSQEAGGNTDTQYF
TRBJ2-7	.	TRBV12-1	once	TGTGCCAGCAGCTACTTCAAAACTAGCGGGGGTTCCTACGAGCAGTACTTC	CASSYFKTSGGSYEQYF
TRBJ2-7	.	TRBV6-5	.	TGTGCCAGCAGTTACGGCCCAGACTACGAGCAGTACTTC	CASSYGPDYEQYF
TRBJ1-1	.	TRBV12-3/TRBV12-4	.	TGTGCCAGCAAGCCTCGGGGGAACACTGAAGCTTTCTTT	CASKPRGNTEAFF
TRBJ1-4	.	TRBV5-1	.	TGCGCCAGCAGCGCGACAGGAAACGAAAAACTGTTTTTT	CASSATGNEKLFF
TRBJ2-2	.	TRBV11-2	.	TGTGCCAGCAGCTTAGATTGGACACTTTCCACCGGGGAGCTGTTTTTT	CASSLDWTLSTGELFF
TRBJ1-6	TRBD1	TRBV15	few	TGTGCCACCAGCAGAACCCGGACAGGAAGAGATAATTCACCCCTCCACTTT	CATSRTRTGRDNSPLHF
TRBJ1-2	.	TRBV19	few	TGTGCCAGTAGTAGAGTTGGACAGTTCTATGGCTACACCTTC	CASSRVGQFYGYTF
TRBJ2-5	.	TRBV5-1	once	TGCGCCAGCAGCTTCAATCCCCAAGAGACCCAGTACTTC	CASSFNPQETQYF
TRBJ2-2	.	TRBV5-1	.	TGCGCCAGCAGCCCTCGGGGCACCGGGGAGCTGTTTTTT	CASSPRGTGELFF
TRBJ2-7	.	TRBV13	.	TGTGCCAGCAGCCTACCAGGGGGGACCTACGAGCAGTACTTC	CASSLPGGTYEQYF
TRBJ1-2	.	TRBV18	.	TGTGCCAGCTCACCACCCCGGGAACGGGACTATGGCTACACCTTC	CASSPPRERDYGYTF
TRBJ1-6	.	TRBV5-4	.	TGTGCCAGCAGCCGAGGGAACGGGGGTAATTCACCCCTCCACTTT	CASSRGNGGNSPLHF
TRBJ1-2	.	TRBV2	.	TGTGCCAGCAGGACGGGAGTTAACTATGGCTACACCTTC	CASRTGVNYGYTF
TRBJ2-2	TRBD1	TRBV5-1	.	TGCGCCAGCAGGGCCGACAGGGGGCGAAGTCCCACCGGGGAGCTGTTTTTT	CASRADRGRSPTGELFF
TRBJ1-1	.	TRBV4-1	.	TGCGCCAGCAGCCAGGGGGGGAAAAACACTGAAGCTTTCTTT	CASSQGGKNTEAFF
TRBJ2-1	TRBD2	TRBV5-4	.	TGTGCCAGCACCCTGGGGCTAGCGGGCTCCTACAATGAGCAGTTCTTC	CASTLGLAGSYNEQFF
TRBJ2-2	.	TRBV10-2	once	TGCGCCAGCAAAGGTCAGGGAATCCCCGGGGAGCTGTTTTTT	CASKGQGIPGELFF
TRBJ2-3	.	TRBV7-9	.	TGTGCCAGCAGCTTGGACTCGGGGTACACAGATACGCAGTATTTT	CASSLDSGYTDTQYF
TRBJ1-6	.	TRBV6-4	.	TGTGCCAGCAAACAGGTGTCGAATTCACCCCTCCACTTT	CASKQVSNSPLHF
TRBJ1-3	.	TRBV28	few	TGTGCCAGCAGTTTATGGGAACCCGGCCGATACGTGAGGAGCTCTGGAAACACCATATATTTT	CASSLWEPGRYVRSSGNTIYF
TRBJ1-2	.	TRBV6-5	.	TGTGCCAGCAGTTACGCGGGAGCTAACTATGGCTACACCTTC	CASSYAGANYGYTF
TRBJ2-2	TRBD2	TRBV19	.	TGTGCCAGTAGTCGGGGGGACGACACCGGGGAGCTGTTTTTT	CASSRGDDTGELFF
TRBJ2-3	.	TRBV6-2/TRBV6-3	.	TGTGCCAGCAGTTACCGGGTCCAACTCACAGATACGCAGTATTTT	CASSYRVQLTDTQYF
TRBJ1-6	TRBD1	TRBV5-6	.	TGTGCCAGCAGCTTATACGTGACAGGGACTTATAATTCACCCCTCCACTTT	CASSLYVTGTYNSPLHF
TRBJ2-2	.	TRBV21-1	.	TGTGCCAGCAGCTTCCATCGGCACCCGGGGGGTCCCGGGGAGCTGTTTTTT	CASSFHRHPGGPGELFF
TRBJ2-7	TRBD1	TRBV28	.	TGTGCCAGCAGTTTGACAGGGGTCCCCTACGAGCAGTACTTC	CASSLTGVPYEQYF
TRBJ1-2	.	TRBV10-2	once	TGCGCCAGCAGTGAGTCGTTAACCGGTGGCTATGGCTACACCTTC	CASSESLTGGYGYTF
TRBJ1-2	.	TRBV11-1	.	TGTGCCAGCAGCTTCGACAGTAACTATGGCTACACCTTC	CASSFDSNYGYTF
TRBJ1-1	.	TRBV19	.	TGTGCCAGCAGGATCCGGGACAACCCTCTCGGCACTGAAGCTTTCTTT	CASRIRDNPLGTEAFF
TRBJ2-7	.	TRBV5-1	.	TGCGCCAGCAGCGCCTCCGGGACACCACTGTACGAGCAGTACTTC	CASSASGTPLYEQYF
TRBJ2-3	TRBD2	TRBV3-1/TRBV3-2	.	TGTGCCAGCAGTTACCCCGGACTAGCGGGGGGGCTAGGCACAGATACGCAGTATTTT	CASSYPGLAGGLGTDTQYF
TRBJ2-7	.	TRBV6-5	.	TGTGCCACCCCGGTGAGCTCCTACGAGCAGTACTTC	CATPVSSYEQYF
TRBJ2-7	TRBD1	TRBV18	.	TGTGCCAGCTCACCACCCCACCCCGGACAGGGGGGGACCTACGAGCAGTACTTC	CASSPPHPGQGGTYEQYF
TRBJ1-2	.	TRBV5-1	.	TGCGCCAGCAGATTCGATGACAGCTATGGCTACACCTTC	CASRFDDSYGYTF
TRBJ2-7	.	TRBV7-2	.	TGTGCCAGCAGCCCCCGGGACAAGCAGTACTTC	CASSPRDKQYF
TRBJ1-2	.	TRBV18	.	TGTGCCAGCTCACCACCGAATCAGGACTTCTATGGCTACACCTTC	CASSPPNQDFYGYTF
TRBJ1-4	.	TRBV5-6	.	TGTGCCAGCAGCCCGGACCCGGGGAGTGAAAAACTGTTTTTT	CASSPDPGSEKLFF
TRBJ2-7	.	TRBV15	.	TGTGCCACCAGCAGGCTGGGAGGCTACGAGCAGTACTTC	CATSRLGGYEQYF